This entry is about one T cell receptor beta chain. Its antigen is still unknown. The record has no base qualities; no much larger clone is one base away. Participants in the prospective study were enrolled through a virtual design, were aged roughly 18 to 100 years, and lived in approximately 25 United States geographic areas. In the prospective study, participants were assigned to cohorts based on the clinical history participants reported in a screening survey and a study questionnaire. In the prospective study, whole blood, serum and a nasopharyngeal or oropharyngeal swab were collected from each participant by mobile phlebotomists. Prospective study participants could optionally give additional blood draws and questionnaires over an approximately two-month period. Before DNA extraction, blood samples from the prospective study were shipped at room temperature or frozen. This specimen belongs to a study of blood T cell repertoires in COVID-19 (dated by TCRdb to 2018 to 2021). For context, the study as a whole: Collaborator samples came from the United States, Italy and Spain and covered acute and convalescent phases of COVID-19. The prospective study material was composed of cDNA or gDNA derived from T cells, B-cell-depleted T cells, or PBMCs. Deeply sampled blood TCRbeta repertoires from subjects exposed to, actively infected with, or recovered from COVID-19 were included in the dataset. The repertoires were released in a freely available public database intended as a resource for research on the immune response to SARS-CoV-2. The samples were drawn from the first 160 participants of the ongoing ImmuneRACE study and from over a thousand subjects provided by 6 global collaborators. The sample metadata nearly always contained a de-identified subject ID, COVID-19 status, age in years and sex. Where available, HLA class I and class II types were taken from metadata supplied by the sample provider and were not determined by assay-based typing. What the research found in general, with its limitations: How much clinical and demographic metadata was included differed by source and by participant, and the metadata was provided uncurated.

TCRbeta CDR3 regions were amplified from genomic DNA using the immunoSEQ Assay, a bias-controlled multiplex PCR. The study's processing was this. The number of nucleated cells in each sample was estimated by amplification of reference gene primers within the assay. To quantify the absolute abundance of each unique TCRbeta CDR3 rearrangement, sequence reads were collapsed and filtered. Productive Simpson clonality was computed per sample as the square root of Simpson's diversity index over productive rearrangements. The source is immuneACCESS, and TCRdb retained only in-frame sequences with V and J called. Part of the clones is not carried over; for the studies checked, unresolved V genes explain less than half of this, and the remainder is unexplained. V and J calls plus clone size are reproduced from that table; the DNA served to infer D and trimming. The sample records over 250,000 clones, around 84% of which are singletons. Over 4% of the sample is held by the ten biggest clonotypes.

This sequence originates from a man aged 25-45 years with acute COVID-19. Sequencing was done on a sample of PBMCs or T cells enriched from blood (not recorded which).

CDR3 region: CASRDNSNTEAFF. The DNA sequence is TGTGCCAGCAGGGACAACTCCAACACTGAAGCTTTCTTT. Recombination linked TRBV6-5 to TRBJ1-1, and TRBD1 may be the D gene, going by 5 matching bases. The germline V gene gives CDR1 as MNHEY and CDR2 as SVGAGI. V and J are truncated by 6 bases and 2 bases respectively, leaving an intervening sequence of 10 bases. Including the terminal cysteine and phenylalanine, the CDR3 comprises 13 residues. The read is trimmed to its CDR3 DNA, 39 bases read in frame from base 1.